The rows below give T cell receptor beta chains drawn from one sample of a study of PD-1 blockade in classical Hodgkin lymphoma. TCRdb's table, derived via immunoSEQ multiplex PCR, lists solely in-frame clones and lacks some. This sample has 80,000 to 100,000 clones; about 92% occur once, and the top ten carry around 2%. The specimen was peripheral blood mononuclear cells (PBMCs), collected before the fourth cycle of nivolumab. All receptors derive from a human donor with classical Hodgkin lymphoma. The CDR3 runs from the conserved cysteine through the conserved F or W. The D gene is left open where the match is weak. Size values are once, few and many counts, or a class for expanded clones, and some rows have none.

clone_size cdr3_length j_call d_call v_call cdr3_aa cdr3_nt
NA 14 TRBJ2-4 TRBD1 TRBV5-1 CASSTTGAENIQYF TGCGCCAGCAGCACCACAGGGGCCGAAAACATTCAGTACTTC
NA 15 TRBJ1-4 TRBD1 TRBV19 CASSPNGQVGEKLFF TGTGCCAGTAGTCCCAACGGACAGGTTGGCGAAAAACTGTTTTTT
NA 12 TRBJ1-6 NA TRBV7-9 CASSFGDSPLHF TGTGCCAGCAGCTTTGGGGATTCACCCCTCCACTTT
NA 14 TRBJ2-7 NA TRBV28 CASSLGGRFYEQYF TGTGCCAGCAGTTTAGGAGGGAGGTTCTACGAGCAGTACTTC
NA 13 TRBJ2-7 NA TRBV2 CASSEQGLNEQYF TGTGCCAGCAGTGAGCAGGGCCTGAACGAGCAGTACTTC
NA 14 TRBJ2-7 TRBD1 TRBV6-1 CASVYGQGPYEQYF TGTGCCAGCGTATACGGACAGGGCCCCTACGAGCAGTACTTC
NA 12 TRBJ1-2 NA TRBV9 CASRDGYYGYTF TGTGCCAGCAGGGACGGCTACTATGGCTACACCTTC
NA 21 TRBJ2-3 TRBD2 TRBV7-3 CASSPTRLAGLLNPSTDTQYF TGTGCCAGCAGCCCGACCAGACTAGCGGGACTCCTGAACCCTAGCACAGATACGCAGTATTTT
NA 15 TRBJ1-5 NA TRBV5-5 CASSLREWNNQPQHF TGTGCCAGCAGCTTGAGGGAGTGGAACAATCAGCCCCAGCATTTT
once 14 TRBJ2-3 NA TRBV9 CASSVGGFGDTQYF TGTGCCAGCAGCGTAGGGGGTTTCGGAGATACGCAGTATTTT
NA 15 TRBJ1-2 NA TRBV7-9 CASSLSGGSNYGYTF TGTGCCAGCAGCCTCAGCGGGGGCTCTAACTATGGCTACACCTTC
NA 15 TRBJ1-2 NA TRBV6-1 CASSEGIQGKSLPTF TGTGCCAGCAGTGAAGGCATACAGGGAAAGTCTCTTCCCACCTTC
NA 14 TRBJ2-1 NA TRBV7-6 CASSLGVIYAEQFF TGTGCCAGCAGCTTAGGCGTTATATACGCTGAGCAGTTCTTC
NA 15 TRBJ2-5 TRBD2 TRBV28 CASSQATSGRKTQYF TGTGCCAGCAGTCAAGCGACTAGCGGGAGAAAGACCCAGTACTTC
NA 13 TRBJ1-2 NA TRBV19 CAVTPGADYGYTF TGTGCCGTAACCCCGGGGGCCGACTATGGCTACACCTTC
NA 13 TRBJ1-5 TRBD1 TRBV19 CASTGTGGQPQHF TGTGCCAGTACCGGGACAGGGGGCCAGCCCCAGCATTTT
NA 15 TRBJ1-3 NA TRBV30 CAWSVRGAGGNTIYF TGTGCCTGGAGTGTTAGAGGGGCCGGAGGAAACACCATATATTTT
NA 16 TRBJ2-5 NA TRBV5-6 CASSSSLRALQETQYF TGTGCCAGCAGCTCCTCCCTACGGGCTCTCCAAGAGACCCAGTACTTC
NA 13 TRBJ2-4 NA TRBV19 CASRGRDKNIQYF TGTGCCAGTAGGGGTAGGGACAAAAACATTCAGTACTTC
NA 13 TRBJ2-7 NA TRBV5-6 CASSRASIDEQYF TGTGCCAGCAGCCGCGCGAGTATAGACGAGCAGTACTTC
NA 18 TRBJ2-2 TRBD2 TRBV10-3 CAISAHKTGTINTGELFF TGTGCCATCAGTGCGCATAAAACCGGGACTATAAACACCGGGGAGCTGTTTTTT
NA 12 TRBJ2-5 NA TRBV28 CASSRGKETQYF TGTGCCAGCAGTCGAGGGAAAGAGACCCAGTACTTC
NA 14 TRBJ2-7 NA TRBV7-2 CASSPGAGSHEQYF TGTGCCAGCAGCCCCGGGGCAGGGTCACACGAGCAGTACTTC
few 18 TRBJ1-5 TRBD1 TRBV7-9 CASSQGQVMDYSNQPQHF TGTGCCAGCAGCCAGGGACAGGTTATGGACTATAGCAATCAGCCCCAGCATTTT
NA 16 TRBJ2-7 NA TRBV4-1 CASSQPTGALAYEQYF TGCGCCAGCAGCCAACCCACGGGAGCCCTTGCCTACGAGCAGTACTTC
NA 16 TRBJ2-1 TRBD1 TRBV29-1 CSAPRTGGISYNEQFF TGCAGCGCCCCCCGGACAGGGGGCATCTCCTACAATGAGCAGTTCTTC
NA 15 TRBJ1-1 NA TRBV6-4 CASSPGPGLNTEAFF TGTGCCAGCAGCCCTGGGCCGGGGCTGAACACTGAAGCTTTCTTT
NA 12 TRBJ1-1 NA TRBV29-1 CSVFSGNTEAFF TGCAGCGTTTTTTCCGGGAACACTGAAGCTTTCTTT
NA 14 TRBJ1-1 NA TRBV28 CASSFLGINGEAFF TGTGCCAGCAGTTTCCTCGGAATTAATGGTGAAGCTTTCTTT
NA 17 TRBJ1-1 TRBD1 TRBV7-9 CASSLASGGGGSTEAFF TGTGCCAGCAGCTTAGCGTCAGGGGGCGGTGGTAGCACTGAAGCTTTCTTT
NA 13 TRBJ1-4 TRBD1 TRBV2 CAREDRGREKLFF TGTGCCAGAGAGGACAGGGGGAGAGAAAAACTGTTTTTT
NA 14 TRBJ2-1 NA TRBV1 CTSSRPTGDNEQFF TGCACCAGCAGCCGCCCGACAGGGGACAATGAGCAGTTCTTC
NA 11 TRBJ1-2 NA TRBV7-8 CASTSDGYHTF TGTGCCAGCACCTCGGATGGCTACCACACCTTC
few 15 TRBJ1-1 NA TRBV5-6 CASSLLAGANTEAFF TGTGCCAGCAGCTTGTTAGCAGGGGCAAACACTGAAGCTTTCTTT
NA 17 TRBJ2-5 TRBD1 TRBV6-1 CASSGYNRGRDQETQYF TGTGCCAGCAGTGGCTACAACAGGGGGCGGGACCAAGAGACCCAGTACTTC
NA 16 TRBJ1-5 NA TRBV19 CASSIFRGQGSQPQHF TGTGCCAGTAGTATATTTCGAGGACAAGGATCCCAGCCCCAGCATTTT
NA 15 TRBJ2-3 TRBD2 TRBV29-1 CSVTTSGASTDTQYF TGCAGCGTGACCACTAGCGGAGCCAGCACAGATACGCAGTATTTT
NA 13 TRBJ1-2 NA TRBV29-1 CSVVGGADYGYTF TGCAGCGTTGTTGGGGGGGCAGACTATGGCTACACCTTC
NA 13 TRBJ1-5 TRBD1 TRBV10-3 CAISGTGYQPQHF TGTGCCATCAGTGGGACAGGTTATCAGCCCCAGCATTTT
once 15 TRBJ2-7 TRBD2 TRBV5-4 CASTPGLAESYEQYF TGTGCCAGCACACCCGGACTAGCGGAGTCCTACGAGCAGTACTTC
few 13 TRBJ1-2 TRBD1 TRBV2 CASKFTGAGGYTF TGTGCCAGCAAGTTTACAGGGGCGGGTGGCTACACCTTC
NA 14 TRBJ1-1 NA TRBV7-2 CASSLVPGGTEAFF TGTGCCAGCAGCCTGGTCCCTGGCGGCACTGAAGCTTTCTTT
NA 14 TRBJ1-1 TRBD1 TRBV19 CASSTGGNVPEAFF TGTGCCAGTAGTACAGGGGGTAATGTTCCTGAAGCTTTCTTT
NA 16 TRBJ2-3 NA TRBV27 CASSIKGRPNPDTQYF TGTGCCAGCAGTATTAAGGGGCGTCCTAATCCAGATACGCAGTATTTT
NA 15 TRBJ2-6 NA TRBV27 CASSLMRSGANVLTF TGTGCCAGCAGCCTCATGCGTTCTGGGGCCAACGTCCTGACTTTC
NA 15 TRBJ1-2 NA TRBV28 CASSFPGGPNYGYTF TGTGCCAGCAGTTTCCCGGGAGGTCCTAACTATGGCTACACCTTC
NA 16 TRBJ2-1 TRBD1 TRBV7-2 CASSLSGTGGFNEQFF TGTGCCAGCAGCTTAAGTGGGACAGGGGGCTTTAATGAGCAGTTCTTC
once 13 TRBJ1-2 TRBD1 TRBV28 CASGTGGNYGYTF TGTGCCAGCGGGACAGGCGGGAACTATGGCTACACCTTC
NA 13 TRBJ2-6 TRBD2 TRBV27 CASRLAGTNVLTF TGTGCCAGCAGATTAGCGGGTACGAACGTCCTGACTTTC
NA 14 TRBJ1-3 NA TRBV5-6 CASSRDNPGNTIYF TGTGCCAGCAGCCGGGACAACCCTGGAAACACCATATATTTT
few 14 TRBJ2-7 NA TRBV6-5 CASSYRPGDYEQYF TGTGCCAGCAGTTACCGCCCGGGAGACTACGAGCAGTACTTC
NA 12 TRBJ2-1 TRBD2 TRBV27 CASSLAGGKQFF TGTGCCAGCAGTTTAGCCGGGGGGAAGCAGTTCTTC
NA 14 TRBJ2-1 TRBD1 TRBV5-1 CASSLAGQGDEQFF TGCGCCAGCAGCTTGGCCGGACAGGGCGATGAGCAGTTCTTC
few 14 TRBJ1-5 NA TRBV28 CASSQISDYQPQHF TGTGCCAGCAGTCAAATCTCCGATTATCAGCCCCAGCATTTT